The 18 T cell receptor beta chains below come from one sample, sequenced in a study of response to subunit inactivated influenza vaccine. TCRdb passed the RT-PCR reads through MiXCR, listing each CDR3 protein once. The sample records around 750,000 distinct CDR3 sequences, roughly 20% being singletons. This sample comprised PBMCs from blood, obtained 4 to 6 days after vaccination. These TCRs come from a man aged 45-65 years who received an inactivated influenza vaccine.

V usage is TRBV6-2 or TRBV6-3 and J usage is TRBJ2-7, with D perhaps TRBD1 (6 bases). The germline CDR1 and CDR2 sequences are MNHEY and SVGEGT. V lost 8 bases to trimming and J lost 7 bases, with 15 bases between them. CDR3 length equals 12 residues. The CDR3, as DNA: TGTGCCAGCCGGGACACCCGGAATGAGCAGTACTTC. Translation: CASRDTRNEQYF.

The chain recombines TRBV28 with TRBJ1-2; D remains ambiguous. With 6 bases removed from V and 2 bases from J, the gap between germline ends came to 10 bases. Germline-derived CDR1 and CDR2 are MDHEN and SYDVKM. The CDR3 contains 13 residues. As DNA, the CDR3 is TGTGCCAGCAGAATACCGGGGAACTATGGCTACACCTTC. It is translated as CASRIPGNYGYTF.

This clonotype was seen only a few times. The rearrangement links TRBV6-1 to TRBJ2-3; D tentatively reads TRBD1 or TRBD2 (5 bases each). V shed 6 bases and J shed 6 bases, with 13 bases lying between them. This CDR3 contains 13 residues. Germline CDR1 and CDR2: MNHNS and SASEGT. The CDR3 sequence: CASRPGTTDTQYF. The CDR3 DNA reads TGTGCCAGCAGGCCGGGGACCACCGATACGCAGTATTTT.

This clonotype was observed a handful of times. The CDR3: CASSLGGQGFEAFF. The CDR3 DNA reads TGTGCCAGCAGCTTAGGGGGACAGGGGTTTGAAGCTTTCTTT. J is TRBJ1-1 and V is TRBV13; 10 nucleotides match TRBD1. CDR1 PRHDT and CDR2 FYEKMQ come from the germline V gene (reference sequence). The CDR3 consists of 14 residues. With 0 bases clipped from V and 7 bases from J, the junction kept 2 bases outside the gene matches. Variable domain in full (rest from reference TRBV13 and TRBJ1-1): AAGVIQSPRHLIKEKRETATLKCYPIPRHDTVYWYQQGPGQDPQFLISFYEKMQSDKGSIPDRFSAQQFSDYHSELNMSSLELGDSALYFCASSLGGQGFEAFFGQGTRLTVV.

The table lists this clonotype with a few counts. The rearrangement joins TRBV6-5 to TRBJ2-3, with TRBD2 as a possible D gene (6 bases). The CDR3 is 15 residues long. V gave up 2 bases and J gave up 1 base, with 10 bases separating them. Germline values: CDR1 MNHEY, CDR2 SVGAGI. As DNA, the CDR3 is TGTGCCAGCAGTTACGAAGCGGGCGGCACAGATACGCAGTATTTT. It specifies CASSYEAGGTDTQYF.

This clonotype came up once. The chain has TRBV5-1 and TRBJ1-3; D remains unclear. Germline CDR1 is SGHRS and CDR2 is YFSETQ. This CDR3 contains 14 residues. Trimming removed 0 bases at V and 4 bases at J, with 8 bases between. CDR3 region: CASSLDTEGNTIYF. CDR3 coding DNA: TGCGCCAGCAGCTTGGACACCGAAGGAAACACCATATATTTT.

The chain has TRBV12-3 or TRBV12-4 and TRBJ2-7; 7 nucleotides line up with TRBD2. The CDR3 runs 14 residues. CDR3 nucleotide sequence: TGTACCCGGGCTAGCGGTCGGAGCTCCTACGAGCAGTACTTC. Protein sequence: CTRASGRSSYEQYF.

The table lists this clonotype with a few counts. The chain is built from TRBV6-1 and TRBJ2-7, with D perhaps matching TRBD1 (5 bases). Trimming cost V 6 bases and J 2 bases, with 11 bases left between them. The CDR3 is 13 amino acids. Per the germline V gene, CDR1 is MNHNS and CDR2 is SASEGT. CDR3 sequence reads: CASSSPGPYEQYF. As DNA, the CDR3 is TGTGCCAGCAGCTCCCCAGGGCCCTACGAGCAGTACTTC.

This clonotype was found a few times. V gene TRBV6-5 combines with J gene TRBJ2-1; possible D gene TRBD2, 5 bases. The germline V gene encodes CDR1 MNHEY and CDR2 SVGAGI. V was pared by 3 bases and J by 4 bases, with 7 bases between. CDR3 length: 13 residues. The DNA of the CDR3 is TGTGCCAGCAGTTATACTAGATACAATGAGCAGTTCTTC. Translated, it gives CASSYTRYNEQFF.

This clonotype was detected only a few times. The chain carries TRBV7-3 and TRBJ1-1, with TRBD1 identical over 7 bases. This CDR3 is 14 amino acids long. With 2 bases clipped from V and 6 bases from J, the junction kept 6 bases outside the gene matches. The germline V gene encodes CDR1 SGHTA and CDR2 FQGTGA. The CDR3 nucleotides are TGTGCCAGCAGCTTACATACAGGGGACCCTGAAGCTTTCTTT. Its protein is CASSLHTGDPEAFF.

This chain uses TRBV18 with TRBJ2-6; no reliable D call. The CDR3 consists of 18 residues. Trimming shortened V by 2 bases and J by 0 bases, and 14 bases separated the two germline ends. CDR1 is KGHSH, CDR2 LQKENI, per germline. The CDR3 sequence: CASSPIQGSNSGANVLTF. CDR3 nucleotides: TGTGCCAGCTCACCAATACAAGGGTCGAACTCTGGGGCCAACGTCCTGACTTTC.

Only a few counts were recorded for this clonotype. The rearrangement uses TRBV6-1 and TRBJ1-5, with D unclear. V lost 4 bases to trimming and J lost 4 bases, with 8 bases between them. Germline V lookup: CDR1 MNHNS, CDR2 SASEGT. The CDR3 runs 13 residues. In DNA, the CDR3 is TGTGCCAGCAGTGGGAAAGGGAATCAGCCCCAGCATTTT. The encoded protein is CASSGKGNQPQHF.

This chain joins TRBV7-2 and TRBJ2-2; TRBD2 matches at 7 bases. The CDR3 covers 16 residues. CDR1 and CDR2 from the germline V gene are SGHTA and FQGNSA. Trimming cost V 5 bases and J 8 bases; bases outside gene matches: 14. DNA of the CDR3: TGTGCCAGCAGCATACGGACTAGTCGCTTGACGGGGGAGCTGTTTTTT. It encodes CASSIRTSRLTGELFF.

Only a few counts were recorded for this clonotype. CDR3 nucleotides: TGCAGCGTTGAGGTTGGCGGGTCTTCCTACAATGAGCAGTTCTTC. This encodes CSVEVGGSSYNEQFF. The chain combines TRBV29-1 with TRBJ2-1; D is possibly TRBD2 (5 bases). This CDR3 region has 15 residues. CDR1 is SQVTM and CDR2 is ANQGSEA in the germline V gene. Trimming removed 3 bases at V and 1 base at J, with 13 bases between.

The gene calls are TRBV7-2 and TRBJ2-3; D unclear. The CDR3 covers 14 residues. Germline V gives CDR1 SGHTA, CDR2 FQGNSA. Trimming left V 3 bases short and J 5 bases short, with 12 bases between. The CDR3 nucleotides read TGTGCCAGCAGCTTTCTGTCCCTTGGAGATACGCAGTATTTT. Translating it yields CASSFLSLGDTQYF.

The chain uses TRBV7-2 and TRBJ1-5; 9 bases map to TRBD1. V was pared by 5 bases and J by 2 bases, with 7 bases of the junction left unmatched. Germline V gives CDR1 SGHTA, CDR2 FQGNSA. The CDR3 is 16 residues long. DNA for the CDR3: TGTGCCAGCAGCCAGGACAGGGGCAGAGGCAATCAGCCCCAGCATTTT. Protein sequence: CASSQDRGRGNQPQHF.

The V gene is TRBV5-1, the J gene TRBJ2-3; D gene ambiguous. CDR3 length: 14 residues. Germline V gives CDR1 SGHRS, CDR2 YFSETQ. V dropped 0 bases and J dropped 3 bases, with 8 bases sitting between them. CDR3: CASSLAMETDTQYF. The CDR3, as DNA: TGCGCCAGCAGCTTGGCCATGGAGACAGATACGCAGTATTTT.

This chain links TRBV20-1 with TRBJ2-1, with 10 bases that match TRBD2. V gave up 6 bases and J gave up 1 base; unmatched junction bases: 12. Germline CDR1 DFQATT, CDR2 SNEGSKA (reference sequence). The length of the CDR3 is 17 residues. CDR3 loop: CSAAPGTTSGSYNEQFF. CDR3 coding DNA: TGCAGTGCAGCCCCTGGGACGACTAGCGGGTCCTACAATGAGCAGTTCTTC.